The 19 T cell receptor beta chains reported below all come from one sample, sequenced in a study of Graves' ophthalmopathy and Graves' hyperthyroidism. As the template, RNA transcripts were used to amplify TCR beta CDR3 regions. Following a first-round RT-PCR that used HTBI primers, a second-round multiplex PCR was carried out. TCRdb re-derived calls from the multiplex PCR reads in MiXCR, one entry per CDR3 protein. The sample shows 360,000 or so distinct CDR3 sequences, around 20% of them seen only once. The sequencing sample was made of peripheral blood. The receptor set was obtained from a woman younger than 35 with Graves' ophthalmopathy.

The table lists this clonotype with many counts. The rearrangement joins TRBV5-1 to TRBJ2-5, with TRBD1 matching 7 bases. Germline-derived CDR1 and CDR2 are SGHRS and YFSETQ. V gave up 4 bases and J gave up 2 bases; unmatched junction bases: 5. CDR3 length: 14 amino acids. CDR3 residues: CASSAGTVQETQYF. The CDR3 bases are TGCGCCAGCAGCGCCGGGACAGTTCAAGAGACCCAGTACTTC.

This clonotype was seen repeatedly, ten times or more. V gene TRBV11-2 combines with J gene TRBJ2-7, with a tentative D call TRBD2 (5 bases). In germline, CDR1 is SGHAT, CDR2 FQNNGV. V gave up 5 bases and J gave up 6 bases, with 23 bases separating them. The CDR3 totals 16 residues. This CDR3 reads CASSPVSRGEKGEQYF. The CDR3 DNA reads as TGTGCCAGCAGCCCCGTGAGCCGTGGGGAGAAGGGCGAGCAGTACTTC.

This clonotype was picked up a small number of times. V and J are TRBV6-1 and TRBJ1-6; the D is unclear. Germline lookup yields CDR1 MNHNS and CDR2 SASEGT. CDR3 size: 11 residues. V was cut by 7 bases and J by 11 bases, with 9 bases left in between. This chain's CDR3 is CASNNHPPLHF. DNA for the CDR3: TGTGCCAGCAATAACCATCCACCCCTCCACTTT.

This clonotype appeared many times. This chain links TRBV18 with TRBJ1-1, with D possibly being TRBD1 (6 bases). This CDR3 region has 13 residues. In germline, CDR1 is KGHSH, CDR2 LQKENI. With 5 bases removed from V and 6 bases from J, the gap between germline ends came to 13 bases. CDR3 protein: CASSVGGRAEAFF. CDR3 nucleotides: TGTGCCAGCTCAGTAGGGGGAAGGGCTGAAGCTTTCTTT.

This clonotype came up many times. The gene calls are TRBV7-9 and TRBJ2-4, with D possibly being TRBD2 (5 bases). Germline CDR1 and CDR2: SEHNR and FQNEAQ (reference sequence). Trimming removed 8 bases from V and 8 bases from J, with 16 bases in between. CDR3 length: 13 residues. The CDR3: CASSVAAGDIQYF. The CDR3 coding sequence is TGTGCCAGCTCCGTCGCGGCCGGGGACATTCAGTACTTC. The whole variable domain, filled in from reference TRBV7-9 and TRBJ2-4, reads DTGVSQNPRHKITKRGQNVTFRCDPISEHNRLYWYRQTLGQGPEFLTYFQNEAQLEKSRLLSDRFSAERPKGSFSTLEIQRTEQGDSAMYLCASSVAAGDIQYFGAGTRLSVL.

This clonotype occurred many times. The chain is built from TRBV6-1 and TRBJ2-2, with TRBD1 matching over 10 bases. CDR3 length: 16 amino acids. V dropped 6 bases and J dropped 4; count of bases not matched to a gene: 8. Germline V gene data show CDR1 as MNHNS and CDR2 as SASEGT. The CDR3 here is CASRSSWTGGTGELFF. The CDR3, as DNA: TGTGCCAGCAGATCATCGTGGACAGGGGGCACCGGGGAGCTGTTTTTT.

This clonotype was observed at least ten times. The DNA for the CDR3 is TGTGCCAGCCTGGGGGGAAAGAACACTGAAGCTTTCTTT. Protein product: CASLGGKNTEAFF. V gene TRBV18 combines with J gene TRBJ1-1; possibly TRBD1 for D (5 bases). Germline V gene data show CDR1 as KGHSH and CDR2 as LQKENI. The CDR3 sequence is 13 residues long. The V and J ends lost 8 bases and 1 base respectively, with 11 bases between them. The whole variable domain, filled in from reference TRBV18 and TRBJ1-1, reads NAGVMQNPRHLVRRRGQEARLRCSPMKGHSHVYWYRQLPEEGLKFMVYLQKENIIDESGMPKERFSAEFPKEGPSILRIQQVVRGDSAAYFCASLGGKNTEAFFGQGTRLTVV.

This clonotype was seen repeatedly, ten times or more. The chain employs TRBV10-3 and TRBJ2-2; a possible D gene is TRBD2 (5 bases). Germline assignment: CDR1 ENHRY and CDR2 SYGVKD. The length of the CDR3 is 15 residues. V dropped 2 bases and J dropped 5 bases, with 12 bases sitting between them. The CDR3 DNA reads as TGTGCCATCAGTGAGGGAAGGGCGGGTACCGGGGAGCTGTTTTTT. Translation gives CAISEGRAGTGELFF.

This clonotype showed up many times. V is TRBV15 and J is TRBJ2-7, with a possible D match to TRBD2 (6 bases). V was trimmed by 0 bases and J by 2 bases, leaving 14 bases between them. Germline CDR1 is LNHNV and CDR2 is YYDKDF (reference sequence). This CDR3 is 16 amino acids long. CDR3 in DNA: TGTGCCACCAGCAGAGATCGGGCTAGCGTAACCTACGAGCAGTACTTC. Translating it yields CATSRDRASVTYEQYF.

This clonotype appeared many times. The gene calls are TRBV11-2 and TRBJ1-2; 11 bases fit TRBD1. V shed 4 bases, J shed 0 bases, and the junction held 7 bases outside the gene matches. The CDR3 totals 17 residues. Germline V gene data show CDR1 as SGHAT and CDR2 as FQNNGV. The CDR3 protein is CASSSRTGGRSNYGYTF. CDR3 DNA sequence: TGTGCCAGCAGCTCCCGGACAGGGGGCCGGTCTAACTATGGCTACACCTTC.

The J gene is TRBJ2-5, the V gene TRBV7-8; 8 bases map to TRBD1. The V segment lost 6 bases and the J segment 4 bases; nucleotides outside the gene matches: 10. Looked up from germline, CDR1 is SGHVS and CDR2 is FQNEAQ. The CDR3 has 15 residues. The CDR3 loop reads CASSLSTDRGETQYF. CDR3 sequence (DNA): TGTGCCAGCAGTTTATCTACCGACAGGGGAGAGACCCAGTACTTC.

Ten or more counts support this clonotype. The V gene is TRBV5-6, the J gene TRBJ1-6; 10 nucleotides agree with TRBD1. CDR3 size: 14 residues. Trimming took 4 bases from V and 10 from J; bases not matched to a gene: 5. Germline V gives CDR1 SGHDT, CDR2 YYEEEE. The CDR3 sequence: CASSLGQGKSPLHF. CDR3 sequence (DNA): TGTGCCAGCAGCCTGGGACAGGGGAAATCACCCCTCCACTTT.

There are many counts of this clonotype. CDR3 sequence: CSARGGEMRNTEAFF. The CDR3 nucleotides read TGCAGTGCTAGAGGGGGGGAGATGAGGAACACTGAAGCTTTCTTT. J is TRBJ1-1 and V is TRBV20-1, with D possibly TRBD1 on 5 matching bases. Trimming took 1 base from V and 1 from J, leaving 13 bases between them. Germline V gives CDR1 DFQATT, CDR2 SNEGSKA (reference sequence). CDR3 length: 15 residues.

This clonotype was detected many times. The chain has TRBV7-2 and TRBJ2-7, with D perhaps assigned TRBD1 or TRBD2 (5 bases each). In germline, CDR1 is SGHTA, CDR2 FQGNSA. The CDR3 covers 15 residues. The V end was cut by 7 bases, the J end by 5 bases, with 21 bases between. DNA for the CDR3: TGTGCCAGCAACTTCCCGGGGCCAGGGATCAACGAGCAGTACTTC. It codes for CASNFPGPGINEQYF.

The rearrangement links TRBV7-3 to TRBJ2-5; no definite D call. CDR1 and CDR2 from the germline V gene are SGHTA and FQGTGA. The ends were cut back, 3 bases at V and 2 bases at J, with 7 bases in the middle. The CDR3 consists of 13 residues. CDR3 nucleotide sequence: TGTGCCAGCAGCTTTACTCATCAAGAGACCCAGTACTTC. Translation: CASSFTHQETQYF.

This clonotype was seen repeatedly, ten times or more. The chain combines TRBV7-8 with TRBJ2-2; TRBD1 matches 8 bases. Per the germline V gene, CDR1 is SGHVS and CDR2 is FQNEAQ. V lost 5 bases to trimming and J lost 1 base; unmatched junction nucleotides: 9. The CDR3 covers 17 residues. This chain's CDR3 is CASSPIPGTGNTGELFF. DNA for the CDR3: TGTGCCAGCAGCCCTATACCAGGGACAGGGAACACCGGGGAGCTGTTTTTT.

This sequence joins TRBV28 and TRBJ2-7, with 9 bases that match TRBD1. V lost 3 bases to trimming and J lost 4 bases; unmatched junction nucleotides: 13. CDR1 and CDR2 from the germline V gene are MDHEN and SYDVKM. The CDR3 runs to 17 residues. This CDR3 is CASSFELGQGLDYEQYF. CDR3 bases: TGTGCCAGCAGTTTCGAACTGGGACAGGGACTTGATTACGAGCAGTACTTC.

This clonotype was seen many times. The chain has TRBV7-2 and TRBJ2-7; D not resolved. Trimming pared 2 bases from V and 6 bases from J, leaving 11 bases between. This CDR3 has 13 residues. CDR1 and CDR2 from the germline V gene are SGHTA and FQGNSA. Here the CDR3 DNA reads TGTGCCAGCAGCTTAACGCAGGCCGGCGAGCAGTACTTC. Translated: CASSLTQAGEQYF.

This clonotype was detected ten times or more. V usage is TRBV7-2 and J usage is TRBJ1-5, with D unclear. The germline gives CDR1 SGHTA, CDR2 FQGNSA. This CDR3 is built from 12 residues. V was pared by 5 bases and J by 9 bases, with 11 bases between. The CDR3 sequence: CASSPGSAPQHF. The DNA of the CDR3 is TGTGCCAGCAGCCCGGGGTCGGCGCCCCAGCATTTT.